The 20 T cell receptor beta chains presented below share a single source sample, sequenced in a study of blood T cell repertoires in COVID-19. The protocol was immunoSEQ multiplex PCR, while the TCRdb copy is restricted to in-frame clones and leaves out a portion. Altogether about 270,000 clones are present, roughly 91% being singletons, with the ten largest covering 2.3%. Sequenced material: PBMCs or T cells enriched from blood (not recorded which). The receptors were gathered from a woman in her thirties or forties with acute COVID-19.

This clone was observed once. The CDR3 is CASSSPGGRNTEAFF. CDR3 coding DNA: TGTGCCAGCAGTTCCCCCGGGGGGAGGAACACTGAAGCTTTCTTT. The chain joins TRBV6-5 to TRBJ1-1; D is possibly TRBD1 (5 bases). Trimming removed 4 bases at V and 1 base at J, with 13 bases between. This CDR3 has 15 amino acids. CDR1 is MNHEY and CDR2 is SVGAGI in the germline V gene.

This chain joins TRBV28 and TRBJ1-6; 8 positions agree with TRBD1. Germline V lookup: CDR1 MDHEN, CDR2 SYDVKM. V dropped 3 bases and J dropped 11; count of bases not matched to a gene: 9. The CDR3 covers 15 residues. CDR3 sequence reads: CASSFADRERAPLHF. For the CDR3, the DNA is TGTGCCAGCAGTTTCGCGGACAGGGAGCGGGCACCCCTCCACTTT. The full variable domain, completed using reference TRBV28 and TRBJ1-6, is DVKVTQSSRYLVKRTGEKVFLECVQDMDHENMFWYRQDPGLGLRLIYFSYDVKMKEKGDIPEGYSVSREKKERFSLILESASTNQTSMYLCASSFADRERAPLHFGNGTRLTVT.

The rearrangement links TRBV18 to TRBJ1-2; D might be TRBD1 (6 bases). Trimming took 5 bases from V and 5 from J, leaving 12 bases between them. CDR3 length: 13 residues. In germline, CDR1 is KGHSH, CDR2 LQKENI. CDR3: CASSARTEYGYTF. DNA of the CDR3: TGTGCCAGCTCAGCCCGGACAGAGTATGGCTACACCTTC.

The chain uses TRBV11-2 and TRBJ2-5, with D maybe TRBD2 (6 bases). Between the trimmed V and J ends, which lost 7 bases and 2 bases, there was a span of 14 bases. This CDR3 is 14 amino acids long. Germline V gene lookup returns CDR1 SGHAT and CDR2 FQNNGV. The CDR3 DNA reads TGTGCCAGCACCGAAAATAGCGGACAAGAGACCCAGTACTTC. Protein sequence: CASTENSGQETQYF. The full variable domain, its missing parts supplied by reference TRBV11-2 and TRBJ2-5, is EAGVAQSPRYKIIEKRQSVAFWCNPISGHATLYWYQQILGQGPKLLIQFQNNGVVDDSQLPKDRFSAERLKGVDSTLKIQPAKLEDSAVYLCASTENSGQETQYFGPGTRLLVL.

This clone appeared a single time. J is TRBJ2-3 and V is TRBV7-3; TRBD2 matches at 16 bases. This CDR3 region has 16 residues. V shed 5 bases and J 4 bases; nucleotides not matched to a gene: 3. The germline V gene encodes CDR1 SGHTA and CDR2 FQGTGA. CDR3 DNA sequence: TGTGCCAGCAGCCAAGGGACTAGCGGGAGGGCAGATACGCAGTATTTT. Translation: CASSQGTSGRADTQYF. The full variable domain, completed using reference TRBV7-3 and TRBJ2-3, is GAGVSQTPSNKVTEKGKYVELRCDPISGHTALYWYRQSLGQGPEFLIYFQGTGAADDSGLPNDRFFAVRPEGSVSTLKIQRTERGDSAVYLCASSQGTSGRADTQYFGPGTRLTVL.

Note on this clone: The sample holds other DNA sequences that translate to the same CDR3. The chain combines TRBV10-3 with TRBJ1-5; D is ambiguous. Trimming removed 4 bases at V and 4 bases at J, with 5 bases between. In germline, CDR1 is ENHRY, CDR2 SYGVKD. The CDR3 runs to 12 residues. The CDR3 DNA is TGTGCCATCAGTGCCGGGAATCAGCCCCAGCATTTT. Protein: CAISAGNQPQHF.

The chain uses TRBV9 and TRBJ2-1; no clear D. The CDR3 extends over 13 amino acids. Germline CDR1 is SGDLS and CDR2 is YYNGEE. V shed 2 bases and J shed 4 bases, with 7 bases lying between them. CDR3 bases: TGTGCCAGCAGCGTTGCACTTTACAATGAGCAGTTCTTC. This sequence encodes CASSVALYNEQFF.

The rearrangement joins TRBV15 to TRBJ2-3, with TRBD1 matching over 8 bases. CDR1 is LNHNV and CDR2 is YYDKDF in the germline V gene (reference sequence). J gave up 2 bases and V 8 bases, and 15 bases lay outside the gene matches. There are 17 residues in the CDR3. The CDR3 spells CATSPQGAAGITDTQYF. CDR3 DNA sequence: TGTGCCACCTCCCCTCAGGGGGCGGCAGGGATCACAGATACGCAGTATTTT.

The chain has TRBV5-1 and TRBJ1-2; 8 nucleotides match TRBD1. V was pared by 3 bases and J by 6 bases, with 4 bases of the junction left unmatched. The CDR3 sequence is 13 residues long. CDR1 is SGHRS, CDR2 YFSETQ, per germline. This chain's CDR3 is CASSSATGDGYTF. The CDR3 nucleotides read TGCGCCAGCAGCTCAGCGACAGGGGATGGCTACACCTTC.

V gene TRBV27 combines with J gene TRBJ1-6, with 10 bases matching TRBD1. The CDR3 runs to 14 residues. Germline V CDR1 and CDR2: MNHEY, SMNVEV (reference sequence). Germline trimming cut 5 bases from V and 6 bases from J; bases unmatched to any gene: 1. CDR3 nucleotides: TGTGCCAGCAGTAGGGACAGGGGTAATTCACCCCTCCACTTT. Its protein product is CASSRDRGNSPLHF.

The rearrangement links TRBV23-1 to TRBJ1-5; D is ambiguous. TRBV23-1 carries the ORF label, with uncertain function. The V end lost 2 bases, the J end lost 7 bases, and 18 bases lay between the germline ends. The length of the CDR3 is 16 residues. CDR3 nucleotide sequence: TGCGCCAGCAGTCAAAGGCCGGACTCCTCTTTCCAGCCCCAGCATTTT. The encoded protein is CASSQRPDSSFQPQHF.

This rearrangement joins TRBV28 to TRBJ1-5; 8 positions agree with TRBD1. Per the germline V gene, CDR1 is MDHEN and CDR2 is SYDVKM. This CDR3 has 18 amino acids. V shed 6 bases, J shed 5 bases, and the junction held 18 bases outside the gene matches. CDR3 sequence reads: CASSFRDRLSFIHQPQHF. Written as DNA, the CDR3 is TGTGCCAGCAGCTTCAGGGACAGGCTGTCATTCATTCATCAGCCCCAGCATTTT. The variable domain in full, completed from reference TRBV28 and TRBJ1-5, reads DVKVTQSSRYLVKRTGEKVFLECVQDMDHENMFWYRQDPGLGLRLIYFSYDVKMKEKGDIPEGYSVSREKKERFSLILESASTNQTSMYLCASSFRDRLSFIHQPQHFGDGTRLSIL.

This chain uses TRBV3-1 (or the pseudogene TRBV3-2) with TRBJ1-1, with TRBD1 matching over 7 bases. With V trimmed by 4 bases and J by 4 bases, 6 bases remained unmatched. CDR3 size: 14 residues. Germline CDR1 LGHDT, CDR2 YNNKEL (reference sequence). CDR3 loop: CASSPYRGVTEAFF. CDR3 DNA sequence: TGTGCCAGCAGCCCCTACAGGGGAGTCACTGAAGCTTTCTTT.

The CDR3 protein is CASSRRQGDGYTF. The DNA of the CDR3 is TGTGCCAGCTCACGACGACAGGGGGATGGCTACACCTTC. The V and J genes are TRBV18 and TRBJ1-2; TRBD1 agrees at 9 bases. This CDR3 contains 13 residues. Trimming cost V 4 bases and J 6 bases; bases outside gene matches: 3. Germline V lookup: CDR1 KGHSH, CDR2 LQKENI.

The rearrangement links TRBV30 to TRBJ1-2; maybe TRBD1 (6 bases). The V gene's germline CDR1 is GTSNPN and CDR2 SVGIG (reference sequence). With 0 bases removed from V and 4 bases from J, the gap between germline ends came to 12 bases. The CDR3 consists of 14 residues. The CDR3 bases are TGTGCCTGGAGTGTAGGGGGTGGCCCCTATGGCTACACCTTC. Protein: CAWSVGGGPYGYTF.

The V call is TRBV28, the J call TRBJ2-3, with 7 nucleotides matching TRBD2. The CDR3 covers 11 residues. V gave up 8 bases and J gave up 11 bases; unmatched junction bases: 7. Germline CDR1 is MDHEN and CDR2 is SYDVKM. As DNA, the CDR3 is TGTGCCAGCGGGAGGGGATATGGGCAGTATTTT. This gives the protein CASGRGYGQYF.

CDR3 nucleotides: TGTGCCAGCAGTGAATTAACAGGGGGCGCTGGGGCCAACGTCCTGACTTTC. Protein sequence: CASSELTGGAGANVLTF. The V call is TRBV6-1, the J call TRBJ2-6, with 9 bases aligning to TRBD1. The CDR3 has 17 amino acids. V was pared by 2 bases and J by 2 bases, with 4 bases of the junction left unmatched. CDR1 is MNHNS, CDR2 SASEGT, per germline.

The chain uses TRBV9 and TRBJ2-1, with D possibly TRBD2 on 5 matching bases. This CDR3 is built from 14 residues. Germline values: CDR1 SGDLS, CDR2 YYNGEE. V was trimmed by 3 bases and J by 2 bases, leaving 9 bases between them. The CDR3 spells CASSALDTYNEQFF. CDR3 DNA sequence: TGTGCCAGCAGCGCACTAGATACCTACAATGAGCAGTTCTTC.

The chain couples TRBV11-1 to TRBJ1-1; D may be TRBD1 (5 bases). V shed 5 bases and J shed 1 base, with 8 bases lying between them. This CDR3 is built from 13 residues. In germline, CDR1 is SGHAT, CDR2 FQDESV (reference sequence). In DNA form, the CDR3 reads TGTGCCAGCAGCCTCAGGGAGAACACTGAAGCTTTCTTT. It codes for CASSLRENTEAFF. Drawing the rest from reference TRBV11-1 and TRBJ1-1, the complete variable domain is EAEVAQSPRYKITEKSQAVAFWCDPISGHATLYWYRQILGQGPELLVQFQDESVVDDSQLPKDRFSAERLKGVDSTLKIQPAELGDSAMYLCASSLRENTEAFFGQGTRLTVV.

The V gene is TRBV7-9, the J gene TRBJ1-2; TRBD1 matches 8 bases. Germline V gene data show CDR1 as SEHNR and CDR2 as FQNEAQ (reference sequence). The CDR3 extends over 14 amino acids. Trimming cost V 6 bases and J 6 bases; bases outside gene matches: 9. CDR3: CASSRQGADNGYTF. Written as DNA, the CDR3 is TGTGCCAGCAGTCGGCAGGGGGCTGACAATGGCTACACCTTC.